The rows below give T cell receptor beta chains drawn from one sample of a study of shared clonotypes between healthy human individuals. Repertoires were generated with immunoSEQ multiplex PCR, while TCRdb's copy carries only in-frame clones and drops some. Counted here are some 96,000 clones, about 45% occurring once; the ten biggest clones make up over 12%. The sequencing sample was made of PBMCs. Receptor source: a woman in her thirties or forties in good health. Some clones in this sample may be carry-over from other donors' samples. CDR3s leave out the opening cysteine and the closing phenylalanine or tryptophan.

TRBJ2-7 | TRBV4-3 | ASSHNLGTSGRLEQY
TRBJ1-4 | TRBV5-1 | ASSLGRTGVREKLF
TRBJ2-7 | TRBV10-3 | AIMRSQTFGEQY
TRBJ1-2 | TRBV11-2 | ASSLEGDGYT
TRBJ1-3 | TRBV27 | ASSLRSGGNTIY
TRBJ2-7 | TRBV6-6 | ASIKGQLTYEQY
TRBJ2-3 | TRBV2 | ASGLRDTDTQY
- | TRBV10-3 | AISAGQGTVTYEQY
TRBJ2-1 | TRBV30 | ALNRGIYNEQF
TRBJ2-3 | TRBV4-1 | ASSRGRGGRNTDTQY
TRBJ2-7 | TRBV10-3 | AISSRGYEQY
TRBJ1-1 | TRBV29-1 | SVRSGGSNTEAF
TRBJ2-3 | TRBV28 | ASSRGTSGRTDTQY
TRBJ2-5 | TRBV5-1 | ASSLSDGQETQY
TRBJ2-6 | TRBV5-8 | ASSFGGPSSGANVLT
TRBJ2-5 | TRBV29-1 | SVELNTQY
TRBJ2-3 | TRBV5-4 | ASSPQKLAGDTDTQY
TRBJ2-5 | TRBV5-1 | ASSLVPSGQGYETQY
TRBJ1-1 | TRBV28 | ASVSGTEAF
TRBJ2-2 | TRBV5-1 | ASSLADSTGELF
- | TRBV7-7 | ASSLQVGEHYEQY
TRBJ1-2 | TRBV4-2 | ASSPAGGTNYGYT
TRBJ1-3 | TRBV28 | ASSLAGNRYGNTIY
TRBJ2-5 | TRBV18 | ASSPVGGSGDRSGTQY
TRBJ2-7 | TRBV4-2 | ASSQEGYEQY
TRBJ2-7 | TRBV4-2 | ASSQYGEGRGSYEQY
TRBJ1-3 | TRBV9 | ASSSSGTGSSGNTIY
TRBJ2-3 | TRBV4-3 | ASSQGLAGGPGYTQY
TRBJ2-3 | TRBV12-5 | ASGLAGLADTQY
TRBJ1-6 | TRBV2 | ASSRDSGSPLH
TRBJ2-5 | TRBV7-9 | ASSRRRLAGETQY
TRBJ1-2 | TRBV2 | ASYGTEGYT
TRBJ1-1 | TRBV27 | ASSHTSQGLGTEAF
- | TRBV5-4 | ASTSGGGTGAYEQY
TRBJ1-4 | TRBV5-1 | ASSATDGPLF
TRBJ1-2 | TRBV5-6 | ASSSPGQASRTNYGYT
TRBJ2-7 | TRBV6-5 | ASSYTTGVGYEQY
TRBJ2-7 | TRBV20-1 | SALGYEQY
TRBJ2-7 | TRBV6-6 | ASSDWDRGSYEQY
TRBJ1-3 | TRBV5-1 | ASNPTGSGNTIY
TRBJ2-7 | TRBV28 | ASSSLPRAAPYEQY
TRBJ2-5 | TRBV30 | AWSVRTGETQY
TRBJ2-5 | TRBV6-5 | ASSYSSGQETQY